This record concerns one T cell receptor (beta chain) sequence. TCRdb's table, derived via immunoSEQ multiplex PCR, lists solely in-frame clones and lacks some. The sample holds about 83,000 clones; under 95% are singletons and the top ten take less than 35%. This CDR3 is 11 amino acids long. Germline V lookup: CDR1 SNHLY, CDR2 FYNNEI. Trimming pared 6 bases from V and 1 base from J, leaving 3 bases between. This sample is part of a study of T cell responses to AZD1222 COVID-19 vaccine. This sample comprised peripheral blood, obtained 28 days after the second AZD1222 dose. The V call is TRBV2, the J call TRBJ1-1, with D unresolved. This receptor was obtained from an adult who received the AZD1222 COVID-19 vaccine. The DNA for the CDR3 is TGTGCCAGCAGGACGAACACTGAAGCTTTCTTT. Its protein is CASRTNTEAFF.